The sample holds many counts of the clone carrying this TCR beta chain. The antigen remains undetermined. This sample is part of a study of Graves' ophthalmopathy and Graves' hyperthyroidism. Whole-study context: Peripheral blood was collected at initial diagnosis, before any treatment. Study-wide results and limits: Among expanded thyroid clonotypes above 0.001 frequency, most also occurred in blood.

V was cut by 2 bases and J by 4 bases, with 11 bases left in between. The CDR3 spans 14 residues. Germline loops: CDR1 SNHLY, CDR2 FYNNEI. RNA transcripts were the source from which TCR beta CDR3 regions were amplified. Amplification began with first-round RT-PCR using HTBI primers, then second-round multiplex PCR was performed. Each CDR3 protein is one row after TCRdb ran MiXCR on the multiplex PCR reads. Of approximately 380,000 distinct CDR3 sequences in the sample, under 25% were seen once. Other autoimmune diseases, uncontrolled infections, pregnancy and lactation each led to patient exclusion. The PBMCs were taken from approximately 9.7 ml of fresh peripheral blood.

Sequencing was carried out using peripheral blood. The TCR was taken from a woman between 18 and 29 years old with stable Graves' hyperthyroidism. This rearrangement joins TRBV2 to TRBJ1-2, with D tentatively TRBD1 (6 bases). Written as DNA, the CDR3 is TGTGCCAGCAGTGAATGGGGGGCTCGCTATGGCTACACCTTC. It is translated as CASSEWGARYGYTF.